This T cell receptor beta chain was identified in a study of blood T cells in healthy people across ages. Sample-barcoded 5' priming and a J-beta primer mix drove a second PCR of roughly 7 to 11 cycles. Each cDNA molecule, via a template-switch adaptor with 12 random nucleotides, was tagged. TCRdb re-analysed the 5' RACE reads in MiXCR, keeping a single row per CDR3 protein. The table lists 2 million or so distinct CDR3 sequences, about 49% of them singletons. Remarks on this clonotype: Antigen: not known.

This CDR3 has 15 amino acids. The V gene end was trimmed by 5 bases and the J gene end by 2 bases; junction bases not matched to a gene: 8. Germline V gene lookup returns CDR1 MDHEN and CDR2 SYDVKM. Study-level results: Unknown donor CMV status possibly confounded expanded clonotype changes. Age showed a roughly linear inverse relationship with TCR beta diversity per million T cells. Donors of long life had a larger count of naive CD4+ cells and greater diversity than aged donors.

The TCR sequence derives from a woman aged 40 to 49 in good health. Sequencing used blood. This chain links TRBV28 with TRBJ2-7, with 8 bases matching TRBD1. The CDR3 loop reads CASSPRYRGTYEQYF. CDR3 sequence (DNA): TGTGCCAGCAGTCCAAGATACAGGGGGACCTACGAGCAGTACTTC. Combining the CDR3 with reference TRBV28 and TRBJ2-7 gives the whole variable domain DVKVTQSSRYLVKRTGEKVFLECVQDMDHENMFWYRQDPGLGLRLIYFSYDVKMKEKGDIPEGYSVSREKKERFSLILESASTNQTSMYLCASSPRYRGTYEQYFGPGTRLTVT.